The text below deals with one TCR beta chain. Its antigen is unknown. These data belong to a study of T cell responses to AZD1222 COVID-19 vaccine. General study results and limits: Within unmutated variant regions lay the reported targets of nearly half of spike-specific TCRs. Repertoires were sampled only after the peak T cell response. Following two doses of AZD1222, Spike-specific TCR breadth and depth rose.

TCRdb's table, derived via immunoSEQ multiplex PCR, lists solely in-frame clones and lacks some. The sample includes 130,000 or so clones, around 88% of them seen just once. The specimen was peripheral blood, collected on day 0 of MenACWY control vaccination. The TCR originated in an adult in good health.

CDR3 nucleotide sequence: TGTGCCAGCAGTAGGGACCCCGGGACTAGAGATACGCAGTATTTT. Its translation: CASSRDPGTRDTQYF. The J gene is TRBJ2-3, the V gene TRBV2; TRBD2 agrees at 8 bases. CDR1 is SNHLY, CDR2 FYNNEI, per germline. The CDR3 spans 15 residues. Trimming at V came to 5 bases and at J to 5 bases, leaving 9 bases not matched to a gene. Combining the CDR3 with reference TRBV2 and TRBJ2-3 gives the whole variable domain EPEVTQTPSHQVTQMGQEVILRCVPISNHLYFYWYRQILGQKVEFLVSFYNNEISEKSEIFDDQFSVERPDGSNFTLKIRSTKLEDSAMYFCASSRDPGTRDTQYFGPGTRLTVL.